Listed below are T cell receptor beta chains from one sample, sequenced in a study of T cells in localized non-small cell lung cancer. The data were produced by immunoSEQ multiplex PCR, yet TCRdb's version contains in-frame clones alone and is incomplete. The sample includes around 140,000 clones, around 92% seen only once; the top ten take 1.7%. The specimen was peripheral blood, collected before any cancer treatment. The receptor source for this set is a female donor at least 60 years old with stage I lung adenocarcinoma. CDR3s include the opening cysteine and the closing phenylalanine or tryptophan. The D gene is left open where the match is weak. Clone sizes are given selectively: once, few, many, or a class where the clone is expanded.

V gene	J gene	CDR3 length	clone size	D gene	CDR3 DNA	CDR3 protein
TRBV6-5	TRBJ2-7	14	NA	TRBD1	TGTGCCAGCAGAGTTGACAGGGGACCCTACGAGCAGTACTTC	CASRVDRGPYEQYF
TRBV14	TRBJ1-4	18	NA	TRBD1	TGTGCCAGCAGCCAAGTCCCTGGACAGGGTGGTCGGTCGGAGAAACTGTTTTTT	CASSQVPGQGGRSEKLFF
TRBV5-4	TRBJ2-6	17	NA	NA	TGTGCCACCATCTCGGGACAAAATCGGGCTGGGGCCAACGTCCTGACTTTC	CATISGQNRAGANVLTF
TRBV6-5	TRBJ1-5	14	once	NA	TGTGCCAGCAGTTATACAGGGATAAATCAGCCCCAGCATTTT	CASSYTGINQPQHF
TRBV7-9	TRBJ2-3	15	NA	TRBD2	TGTGCCAGCAGCCCGGGACTAGGTGGGGCAGATACGCAGTATTTT	CASSPGLGGADTQYF
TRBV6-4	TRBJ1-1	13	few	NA	TGTGCCAGCAGTGCGGGGAGGGTAAGTGAAGCTTTCTTT	CASSAGRVSEAFF
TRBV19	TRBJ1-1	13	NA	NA	TGTGCCAGTAGTATCCGCCAGAACACTGAAGCTTTCTTT	CASSIRQNTEAFF
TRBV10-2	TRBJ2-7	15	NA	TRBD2	TGCGCCAGCAGCGCTACTCTAGCGGGAGCATACGAGCAGTACTTC	CASSATLAGAYEQYF
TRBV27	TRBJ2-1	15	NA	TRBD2	TGTGCCACAACCGGGGGGGGACGGCCTGACGATGAGCAGTTCTTC	CATTGGGRPDDEQFF
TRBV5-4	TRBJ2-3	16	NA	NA	TGTGCCAGCAGCTTTTTTGGGGCTCCTGTCACAGATACGCAGTATTTT	CASSFFGAPVTDTQYF
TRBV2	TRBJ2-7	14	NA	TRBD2	TGTGCCAGCAGGTCTAGCGGGGGAACCTACGAGCAGTACTTC	CASRSSGGTYEQYF
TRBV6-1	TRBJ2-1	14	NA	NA	TGTGCCAGCAGTGAAGGGTGGGCCTACAATGAGCAGTTCTTC	CASSEGWAYNEQFF
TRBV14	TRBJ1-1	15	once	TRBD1	TGTGCCAGCAGCCAAGCAGGGGGACGGAACACTGAAGCTTTCTTT	CASSQAGGRNTEAFF
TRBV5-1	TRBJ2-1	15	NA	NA	TGCGCCAGCAGCTTGGAACTAGTTTCCTACAATGAGCAGTTCTTC	CASSLELVSYNEQFF
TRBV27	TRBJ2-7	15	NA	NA	TGTGCCAGCAGTTTCGCAGCGGTAGAAGGTTACGAGCAGTACTTC	CASSFAAVEGYEQYF
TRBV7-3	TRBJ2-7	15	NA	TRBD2	TGTGCCAGCAGCTTAACCCCGGGAGGAGGCTACGAGCAGTACTTC	CASSLTPGGGYEQYF
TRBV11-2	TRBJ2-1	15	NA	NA	TGTGCCAGCAGACATTTCCGGGCCCAAGGGAATGAGCAGTTCTTC	CASRHFRAQGNEQFF
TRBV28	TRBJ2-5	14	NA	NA	TGTGCCAGCAACCTGGGATCCCCCCAAGAGACCCAGTACTTC	CASNLGSPQETQYF
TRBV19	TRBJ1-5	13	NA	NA	TGTGCCAGTAGTAGAGGGGTACGCCAGCCCCAGCATTTT	CASSRGVRQPQHF